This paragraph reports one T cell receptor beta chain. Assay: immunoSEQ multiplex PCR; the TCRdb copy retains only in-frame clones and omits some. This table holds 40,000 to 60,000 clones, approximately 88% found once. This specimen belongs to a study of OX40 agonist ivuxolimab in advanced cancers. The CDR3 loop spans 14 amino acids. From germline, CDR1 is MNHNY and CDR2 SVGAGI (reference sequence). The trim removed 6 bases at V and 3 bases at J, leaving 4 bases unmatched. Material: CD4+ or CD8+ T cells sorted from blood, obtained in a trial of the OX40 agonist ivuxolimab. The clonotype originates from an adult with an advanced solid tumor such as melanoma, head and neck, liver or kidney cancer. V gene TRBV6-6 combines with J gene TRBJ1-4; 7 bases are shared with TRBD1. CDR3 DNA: TGTGCCAGCAGGATGGGACAGTCTAATGAAAAACTGTTTTTT. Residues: CASRMGQSNEKLFF.